The 2 T cell receptor beta chains reported below all come from one sample, sequenced in a study of OX40 agonist ivuxolimab in advanced cancers. Sequencing was performed with immunoSEQ multiplex PCR; in TCRdb, only in-frame clones are kept and a portion is missing. The sample includes about 90,000 clones, 91% of them seen just once. Material: CD4+ or CD8+ T cells sorted from blood, obtained in a trial of the OX40 agonist ivuxolimab. These receptors came from an adult with an advanced solid tumor such as melanoma, head and neck, liver or kidney cancer.

The rearrangement links TRBV6-1 to TRBJ1-4; tentatively, D is TRBD1 (5 bases). This CDR3 has 13 residues. The V gene lost 6 bases and the J gene lost 1 base, with 6 bases spanning the gap. Germline V gene lookup returns CDR1 MNHNS and CDR2 SASEGT. The CDR3 sequence: CASRRGTNEKLFF. In nucleotides, the CDR3 is TGTGCCAGCAGGAGGGGAACTAATGAAAAACTGTTTTTT.

The rearrangement joins TRBV5-1 to TRBJ2-1, with 11 bases aligning to TRBD2. V shed 0 bases and J 8 bases; nucleotides not matched to a gene: 1. The CDR3 loop spans 14 amino acids. Per the germline V gene, CDR1 is SGHRS and CDR2 is YFSETQ. This chain's CDR3 is CASSLGSGRDEQFF. The CDR3 DNA follows: TGCGCCAGCAGCTTGGGTAGCGGGAGGGATGAGCAGTTCTTC.